This T cell receptor (beta chain) originates from a study of blood T cells in healthy people across ages. Study findings and constraints: Unsorted PBMCs prevented conclusive naive versus antigen-experienced comparison.

Germline CDR1 MRHNA, CDR2 SNTAGT. The CDR3 is 15 residues long. Combining a sample-barcoded 5' primer with a J-beta primer mix, a second PCR ran for roughly 7 to 12 cycles. Tags on each cDNA molecule came from a template-switch adaptor with 12 random nucleotides. TCRdb reanalysed the 5' RACE reads using MiXCR and keeps one entry per CDR3 protein. This sample has over a million distinct CDR3 sequences, with under 30% found just once. This clonotype was recorded a few times. Its antigen is unknown. The sample was also reused in another study, on T cells of mothers and their children.

The sequencing input was blood. The chain joins TRBV6-4 to TRBJ2-7, with 7 bases lining up with TRBD2. Judging by the DNA end, TRBJ2-1 fits better; the J call may be wrong. This clonotype originated in a girl aged 2 to 10 in good health. In DNA, the CDR3 is TGTGCCAGCAGTGATCGAGCGGGGAGGTACAATGAGCAGTTCTTC. This codes for CASSDRAGRYNEQFF.